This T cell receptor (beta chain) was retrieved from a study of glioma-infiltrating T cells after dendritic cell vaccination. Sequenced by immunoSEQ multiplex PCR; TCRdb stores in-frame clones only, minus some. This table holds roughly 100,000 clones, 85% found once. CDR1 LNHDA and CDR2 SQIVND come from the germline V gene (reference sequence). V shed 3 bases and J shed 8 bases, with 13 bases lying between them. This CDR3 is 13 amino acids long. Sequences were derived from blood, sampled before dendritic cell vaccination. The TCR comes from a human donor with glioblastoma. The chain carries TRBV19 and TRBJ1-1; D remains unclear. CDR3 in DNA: TGTGCCAGTAGTATGAGTCTTGGAGGGGAAGCTTTCTTT. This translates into CASSMSLGGEAFF.